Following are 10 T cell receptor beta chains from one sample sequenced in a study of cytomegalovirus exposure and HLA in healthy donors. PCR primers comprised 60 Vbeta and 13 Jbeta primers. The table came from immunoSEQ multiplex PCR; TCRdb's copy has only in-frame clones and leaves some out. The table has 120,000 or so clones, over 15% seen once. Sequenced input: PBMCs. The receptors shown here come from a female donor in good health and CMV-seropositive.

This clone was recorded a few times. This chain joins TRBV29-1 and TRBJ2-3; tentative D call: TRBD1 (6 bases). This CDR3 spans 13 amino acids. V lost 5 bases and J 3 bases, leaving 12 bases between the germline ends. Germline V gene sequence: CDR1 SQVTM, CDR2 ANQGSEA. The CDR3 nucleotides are TGCAGCGTTCCAGGGGTTGGGACAGATACGCAGTATTTT. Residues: CSVPGVGTDTQYF.

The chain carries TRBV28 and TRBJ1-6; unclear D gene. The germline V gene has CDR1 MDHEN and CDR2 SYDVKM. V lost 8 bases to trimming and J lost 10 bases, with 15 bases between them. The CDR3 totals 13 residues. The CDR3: CASYPRLGSPLHF. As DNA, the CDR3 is TGTGCCAGCTACCCCCGGTTGGGCTCACCCCTCCACTTT.

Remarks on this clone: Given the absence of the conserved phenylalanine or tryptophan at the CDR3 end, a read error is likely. The CDR3 DNA is TGCGCCAGCAGCCGAAGGACAGGATACACTGAAGCTTTCTCT. It is translated as CASSRRTGYTEAFS. J is TRBJ1-1 and V is TRBV4-1; 7 nucleotides align to TRBD1. The CDR3 loop spans 14 amino acids. With V trimmed by 4 bases and J by 3 bases, 5 bases remained unmatched. Germline lookup yields CDR1 MGHRA and CDR2 YSYEKL.

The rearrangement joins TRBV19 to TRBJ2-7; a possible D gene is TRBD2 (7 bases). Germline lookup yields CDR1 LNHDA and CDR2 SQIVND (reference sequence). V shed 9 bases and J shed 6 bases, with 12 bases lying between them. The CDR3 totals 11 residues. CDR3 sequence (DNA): TGTGCCAGGTGGGGGGGCCGCGAGCAGTACTTC. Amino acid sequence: CARWGGREQYF. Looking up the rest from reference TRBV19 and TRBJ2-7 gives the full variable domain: DGGITQSPKYLFRKEGQNVTLSCEQNLNHDAMYWYRQDPGQGLRLIYYSQIVNDFQKGDIAEGYSVSREKKESFPLTVTSAQKNPTAFYLCARWGGREQYFGPGTRLTVT.

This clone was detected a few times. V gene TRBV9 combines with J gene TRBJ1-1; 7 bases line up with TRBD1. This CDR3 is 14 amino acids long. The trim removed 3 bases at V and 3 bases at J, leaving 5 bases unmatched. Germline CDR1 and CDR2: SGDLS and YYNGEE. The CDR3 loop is CASSASQGDTEAFF. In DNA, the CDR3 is TGTGCCAGCAGCGCCTCCCAGGGGGACACTGAAGCTTTCTTT. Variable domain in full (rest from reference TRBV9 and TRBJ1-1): DSGVTQTPKHLITATGQRVTLRCSPRSGDLSVYWYQQSLDQGLQFLIQYYNGEERAKGNILERFSAQQFPDLHSELNLSSLELGDSALYFCASSASQGDTEAFFGQGTRLTVV.

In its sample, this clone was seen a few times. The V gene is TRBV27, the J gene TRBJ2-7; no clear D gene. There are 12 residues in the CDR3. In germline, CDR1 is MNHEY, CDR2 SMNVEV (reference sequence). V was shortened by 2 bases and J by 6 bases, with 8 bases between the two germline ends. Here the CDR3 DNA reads TGTGCCAGCAGTTTACCCGGGTCCGAGCAGTACTTC. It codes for CASSLPGSEQYF.

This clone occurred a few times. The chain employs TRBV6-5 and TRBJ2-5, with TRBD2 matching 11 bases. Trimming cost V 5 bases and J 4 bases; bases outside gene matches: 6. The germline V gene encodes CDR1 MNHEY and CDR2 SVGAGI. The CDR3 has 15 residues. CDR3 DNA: TGTGCCAGCAGTGGTAGCGGGGGGGGCGGAGAGACCCAGTACTTC. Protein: CASSGSGGGGETQYF.

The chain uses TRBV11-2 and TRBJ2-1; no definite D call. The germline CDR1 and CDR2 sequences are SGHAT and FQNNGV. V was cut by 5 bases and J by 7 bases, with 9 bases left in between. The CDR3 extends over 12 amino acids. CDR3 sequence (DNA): TGTGCCAGCAGCCTTTTCCTTAATGAGCAGTTCTTC. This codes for CASSLFLNEQFF.

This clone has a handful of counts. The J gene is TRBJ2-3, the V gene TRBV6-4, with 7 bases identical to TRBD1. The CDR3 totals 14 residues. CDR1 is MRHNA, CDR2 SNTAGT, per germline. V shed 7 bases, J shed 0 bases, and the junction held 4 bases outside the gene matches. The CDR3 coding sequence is TGTGCCAGCAAGAGGACAGGCAGCACAGATACGCAGTATTTT. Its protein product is CASKRTGSTDTQYF.

The CDR3 nucleotides read TGTGCCAGCAGGCCGTCGGGAGTGGGAACCGGGGAGCTGTTTTTT. This gives the protein CASRPSGVGTGELFF. J is TRBJ2-2 and V is TRBV7-3; a weak D match, TRBD2 (6 bases). Germline CDR1 reads SGHTA; CDR2 reads FQGTGA. Between the trimmed V and J ends, which lost 6 bases and 5 bases, there was a span of 16 bases. CDR3 length: 15 residues.